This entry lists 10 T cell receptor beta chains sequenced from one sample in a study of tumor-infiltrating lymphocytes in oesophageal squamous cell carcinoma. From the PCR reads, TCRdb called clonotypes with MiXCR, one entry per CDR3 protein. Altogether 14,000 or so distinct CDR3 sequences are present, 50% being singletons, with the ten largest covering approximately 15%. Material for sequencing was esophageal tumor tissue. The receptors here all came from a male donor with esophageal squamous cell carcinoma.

CDR3 loop: CASSESTDNQPQHF. CDR3 DNA: TGTGCCAGCTCGGAATCGACAGACAATCAGCCCCAGCATTTT. The genes are TRBV18 and TRBJ1-5; TRBD1 is a possible D gene (5 bases). Germline V gene sequence: CDR1 KGHSH, CDR2 LQKENI. V gave up 6 bases and J gave up 3 bases, with 12 bases separating them. The length of the CDR3 is 14 residues.

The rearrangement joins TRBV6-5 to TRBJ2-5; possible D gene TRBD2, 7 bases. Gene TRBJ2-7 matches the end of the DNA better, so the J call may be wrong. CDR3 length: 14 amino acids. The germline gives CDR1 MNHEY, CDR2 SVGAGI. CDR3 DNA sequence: TGTGCCACATACCTAACAGGGACTACCTACGAGCAGTACTTC. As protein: CATYLTGTTYEQYF.

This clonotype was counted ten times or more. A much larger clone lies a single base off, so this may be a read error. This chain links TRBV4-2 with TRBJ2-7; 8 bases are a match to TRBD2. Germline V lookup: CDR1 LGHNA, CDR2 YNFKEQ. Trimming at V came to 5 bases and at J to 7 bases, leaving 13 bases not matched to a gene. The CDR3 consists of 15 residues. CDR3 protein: CASSYSGIGSNEQYF. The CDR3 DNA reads TGTGCCAGCAGCTATAGCGGGATCGGGTCCAATGAGCAGTACTTC.

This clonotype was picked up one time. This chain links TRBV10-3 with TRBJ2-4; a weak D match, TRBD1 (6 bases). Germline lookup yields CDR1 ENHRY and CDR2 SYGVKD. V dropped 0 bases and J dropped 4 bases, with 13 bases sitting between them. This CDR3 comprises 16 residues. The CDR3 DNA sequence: TGTGCCATCAGTGAGTCGACCCGGACAGAAAAAAACATTCAGTACTTC. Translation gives CAISESTRTEKNIQYF.

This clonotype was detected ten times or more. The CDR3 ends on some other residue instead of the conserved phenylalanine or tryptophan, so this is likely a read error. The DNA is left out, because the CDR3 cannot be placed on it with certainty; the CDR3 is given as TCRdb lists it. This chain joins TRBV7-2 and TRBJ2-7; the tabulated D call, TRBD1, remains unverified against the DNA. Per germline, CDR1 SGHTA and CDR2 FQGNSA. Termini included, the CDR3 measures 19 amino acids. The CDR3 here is CASSSQTGTVRDYGYTFGS.

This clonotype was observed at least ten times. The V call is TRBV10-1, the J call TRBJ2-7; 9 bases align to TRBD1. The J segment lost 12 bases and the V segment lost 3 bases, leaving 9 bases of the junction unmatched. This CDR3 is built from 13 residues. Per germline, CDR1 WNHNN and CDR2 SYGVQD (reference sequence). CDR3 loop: CASSDGTGSSLYF. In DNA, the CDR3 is TGCGCCAGCAGTGACGGGACAGGGTCGTCATTGTACTTC.

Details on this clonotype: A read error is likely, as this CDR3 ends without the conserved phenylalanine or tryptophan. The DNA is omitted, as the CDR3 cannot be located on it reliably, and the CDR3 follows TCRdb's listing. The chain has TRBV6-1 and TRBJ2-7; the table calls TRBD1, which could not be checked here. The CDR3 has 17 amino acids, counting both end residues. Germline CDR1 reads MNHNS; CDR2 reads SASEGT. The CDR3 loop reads CASSDRTGANYGYTFGS.

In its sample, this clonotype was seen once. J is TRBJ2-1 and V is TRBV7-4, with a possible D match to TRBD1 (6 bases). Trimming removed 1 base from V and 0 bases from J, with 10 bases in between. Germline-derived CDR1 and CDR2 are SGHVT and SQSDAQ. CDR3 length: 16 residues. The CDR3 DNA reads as TGTGCCAGCAGCTTAGACAGGGCGAGCTCCTACAATGAGCAGTTCTTC. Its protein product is CASSLDRASSYNEQFF.

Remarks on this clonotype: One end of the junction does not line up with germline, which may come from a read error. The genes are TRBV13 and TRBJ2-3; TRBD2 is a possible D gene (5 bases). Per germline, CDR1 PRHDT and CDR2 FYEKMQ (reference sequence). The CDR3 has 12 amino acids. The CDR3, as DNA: TGCGCCAGCAGCTTGGTAGGGTCGGCGGGCTATTTT. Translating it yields CASSLVGSAGYF.

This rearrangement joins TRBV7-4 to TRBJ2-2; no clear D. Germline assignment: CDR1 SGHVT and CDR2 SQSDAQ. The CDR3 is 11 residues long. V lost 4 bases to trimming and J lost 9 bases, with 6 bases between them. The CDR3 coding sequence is TGTGCCAGCAGCTCCTGGAGGGAGCTGTTTTTT. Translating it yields CASSSWRELFF.